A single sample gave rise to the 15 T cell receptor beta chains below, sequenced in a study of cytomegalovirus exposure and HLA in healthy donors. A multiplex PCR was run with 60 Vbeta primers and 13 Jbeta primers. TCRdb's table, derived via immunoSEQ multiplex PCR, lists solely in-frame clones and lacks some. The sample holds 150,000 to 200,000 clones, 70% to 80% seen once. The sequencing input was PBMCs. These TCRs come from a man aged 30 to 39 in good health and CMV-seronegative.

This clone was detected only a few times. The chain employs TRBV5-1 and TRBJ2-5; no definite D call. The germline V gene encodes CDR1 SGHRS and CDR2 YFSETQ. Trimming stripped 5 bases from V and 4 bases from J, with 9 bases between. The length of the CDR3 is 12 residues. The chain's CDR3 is CASSEVRETQYF. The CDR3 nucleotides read TGCGCCAGCAGTGAGGTACGAGAGACCCAGTACTTC.

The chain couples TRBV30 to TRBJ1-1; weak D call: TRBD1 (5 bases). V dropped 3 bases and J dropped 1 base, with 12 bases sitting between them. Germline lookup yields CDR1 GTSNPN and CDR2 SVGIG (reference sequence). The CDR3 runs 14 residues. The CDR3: CAWSVPDRNTEAFF. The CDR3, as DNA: TGTGCCTGGAGCGTCCCCGACAGGAACACTGAAGCTTTCTTT.

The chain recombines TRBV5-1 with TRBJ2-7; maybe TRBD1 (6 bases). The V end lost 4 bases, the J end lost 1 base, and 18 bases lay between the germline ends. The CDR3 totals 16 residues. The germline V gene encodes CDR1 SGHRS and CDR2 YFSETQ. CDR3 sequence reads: CASSVGGGQISYEQYF. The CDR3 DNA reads TGCGCCAGCAGCGTGGGTGGGGGCCAGATATCCTACGAGCAGTACTTC.

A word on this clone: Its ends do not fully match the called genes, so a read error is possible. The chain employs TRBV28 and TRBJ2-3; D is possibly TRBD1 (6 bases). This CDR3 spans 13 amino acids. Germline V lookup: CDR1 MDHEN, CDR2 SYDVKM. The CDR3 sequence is CASSTRDTGTQYF. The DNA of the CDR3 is TGTGCCAGCAGTACCCGGGACACAGGTACGCAGTATTTT.

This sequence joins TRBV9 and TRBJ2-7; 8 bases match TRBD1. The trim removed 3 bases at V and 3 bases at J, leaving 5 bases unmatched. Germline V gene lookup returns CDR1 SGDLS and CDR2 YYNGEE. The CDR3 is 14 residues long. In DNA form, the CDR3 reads TGTGCCAGCAGCGCCGGACAGGGTGACTACGAGCAGTACTTC. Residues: CASSAGQGDYEQYF.

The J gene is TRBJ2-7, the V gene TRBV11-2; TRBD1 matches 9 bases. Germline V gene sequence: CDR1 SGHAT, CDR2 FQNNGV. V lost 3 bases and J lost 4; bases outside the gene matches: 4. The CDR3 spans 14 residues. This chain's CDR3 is CASSFRDRAYEQYF. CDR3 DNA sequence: TGTGCCAGCAGCTTCCGGGACAGGGCATACGAGCAGTACTTC.

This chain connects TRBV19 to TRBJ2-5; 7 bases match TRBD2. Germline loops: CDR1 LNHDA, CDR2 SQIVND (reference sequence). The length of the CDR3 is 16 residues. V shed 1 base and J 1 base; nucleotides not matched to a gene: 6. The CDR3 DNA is TGTGCCAGTAGTATAGTCCCCTCTAGCGGCCAAGAGACCCAGTACTTC. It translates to CASSIVPSSGQETQYF.

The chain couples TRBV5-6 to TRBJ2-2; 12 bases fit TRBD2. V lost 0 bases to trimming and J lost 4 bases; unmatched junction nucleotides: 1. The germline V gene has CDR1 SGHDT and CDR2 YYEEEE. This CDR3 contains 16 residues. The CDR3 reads CASSLGLAGVTGELFF. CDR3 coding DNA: TGTGCCAGCAGCTTGGGACTAGCGGGAGTCACCGGGGAGCTGTTTTTT.

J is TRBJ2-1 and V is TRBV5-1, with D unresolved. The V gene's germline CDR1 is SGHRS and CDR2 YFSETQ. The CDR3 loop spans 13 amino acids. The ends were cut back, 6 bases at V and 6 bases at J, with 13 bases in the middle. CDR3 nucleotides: TGCGCCAGCAAAGCGCCCAATGGCAATGAGCAGTTCTTC. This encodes CASKAPNGNEQFF.

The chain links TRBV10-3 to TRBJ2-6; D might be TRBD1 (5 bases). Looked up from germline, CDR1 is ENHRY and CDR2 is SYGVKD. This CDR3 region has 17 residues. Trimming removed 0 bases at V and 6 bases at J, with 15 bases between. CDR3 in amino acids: CAISESRQTAMANVLTF. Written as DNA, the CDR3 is TGTGCCATCAGTGAGTCGAGACAGACAGCAATGGCCAACGTCCTGACTTTC.

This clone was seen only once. The DNA of the CDR3 is TGTGCCAGCAGTGCCGACAGGGTCTTCTCCTACGAGCAGTACTTC. Translated, it gives CASSADRVFSYEQYF. V and J are TRBV6-6 and TRBJ2-7; 7 positions agree with TRBD1. Per germline, CDR1 MNHNY and CDR2 SVGAGI (reference sequence). The CDR3 contains 15 residues. V lost 5 bases to trimming and J lost 0 bases; unmatched junction nucleotides: 7.

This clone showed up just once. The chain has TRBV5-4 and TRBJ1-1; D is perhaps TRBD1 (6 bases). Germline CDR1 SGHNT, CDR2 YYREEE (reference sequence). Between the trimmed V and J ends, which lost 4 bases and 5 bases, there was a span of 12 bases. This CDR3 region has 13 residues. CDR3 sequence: CASSKQGGTEAFF. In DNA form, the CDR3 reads TGTGCCAGCAGCAAACAGGGTGGTACTGAAGCTTTCTTT.

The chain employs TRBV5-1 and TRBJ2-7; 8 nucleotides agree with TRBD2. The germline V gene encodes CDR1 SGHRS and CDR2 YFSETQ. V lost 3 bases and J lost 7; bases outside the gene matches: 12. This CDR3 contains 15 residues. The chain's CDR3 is CASSSETSESGEQYF. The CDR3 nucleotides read TGCGCCAGCAGCTCGGAGACTAGCGAATCGGGGGAGCAGTACTTC.

The CDR3 coding sequence is TGTGCCAGCAGTGATGGCGGGAGCTCCTACAATGAGCAGTTCTTC. Its translation is CASSDGGSSYNEQFF. The chain joins TRBV25-1 to TRBJ2-1; 7 nucleotides match TRBD2. CDR3 length: 15 residues. In germline, CDR1 is MGHDK, CDR2 SYGVNS. V trimming: 3 bases; J trimming: 0 bases; junction bases outside the gene matches: 2. Variable domain in full (rest from reference TRBV25-1 and TRBJ2-1): EADIYQTPRYLVIGTGKKITLECSQTMGHDKMYWYQQDPGMELHLIHYSYGVNSTEKGDLSSESTVSRIRTEHFPLTLESARPSHTSQYLCASSDGGSSYNEQFFGPGTRLTVL.

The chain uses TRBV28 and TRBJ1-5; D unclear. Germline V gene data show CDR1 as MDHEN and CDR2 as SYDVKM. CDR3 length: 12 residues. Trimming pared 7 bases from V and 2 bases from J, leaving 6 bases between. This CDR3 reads CASTGGNQPQHF. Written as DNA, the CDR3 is TGTGCCAGCACGGGAGGCAATCAGCCCCAGCATTTT.